This T cell receptor (beta chain) was identified during a study of low-dose radiotherapy and immunotherapy resistance in tumors. Study details: Administration of intravenous cyclophosphamide at 200 mg/m2 took place every two weeks, one day before radiation and immunotherapy.

Germline CDR1 is SGHRS and CDR2 is YFSETQ. The CDR3 runs 14 residues. The table lists this clonotype with many counts. At one end, the junction sequence differs from germline, possibly due to a read error. cDNA synthesis used a TRAV/TRBV-specific primer set for both chains. A roughly 21-cycle PCR with a constant-region primer and V-primer adapter amplified TCRs. One entry per CDR3 protein, called by TCRdb with MiXCR from the reads. The sample consists of about 84,000 distinct CDR3 sequences, about a sixth of them appearing once. Time point in this sample: after trial treatment. The treatment was: LDRT plus nivolumab, ipilimumab, low-dose cyclophosphamide and aspirin (RACIN trial).

This TCR derives from a male donor with prostate cancer. The material was PBMCs, obtained after low-dose radiotherapy plus immunotherapy. The J gene is TRBJ2-2, the V gene TRBV5-1; D is possibly TRBD1 (6 bases). The CDR3 nucleotides read TGTGCCAGCAGCTTACAGGGGAACACCGGGGAGCTGTTTTTT. As protein: CASSLQGNTGELFF.